This T cell receptor (beta chain) was retrieved from a study of T cell repertoires in cytomegalovirus infection. Each CDR3 protein is one row after TCRdb ran MiXCR on the reads. This sample has under 850,000 distinct CDR3 sequences, with roughly 30% found just once. V lost 1 base, J lost 3 bases, and 12 bases lay in between. Germline V gene lookup returns CDR1 SNHLY and CDR2 FYNNEI. The CDR3 extends over 16 amino acids. Concerning this clonotype itself: The antigen remains undetermined.

The chain recombines TRBV2 with TRBJ2-2; the D is unclear. The source of this sequence is a human donor in good health (CMV status not recorded). Some clones in this sample may be carry-over from other donors' samples. This specimen was cultured PBMCs, taken from culture after CMV antigen stimulation. The CDR3 loop reads CASSEVRQTHTGELFF. The CDR3 bases are TGTGCCAGCAGTGAAGTTAGACAAACCCACACCGGGGAGCTGTTTTTT.